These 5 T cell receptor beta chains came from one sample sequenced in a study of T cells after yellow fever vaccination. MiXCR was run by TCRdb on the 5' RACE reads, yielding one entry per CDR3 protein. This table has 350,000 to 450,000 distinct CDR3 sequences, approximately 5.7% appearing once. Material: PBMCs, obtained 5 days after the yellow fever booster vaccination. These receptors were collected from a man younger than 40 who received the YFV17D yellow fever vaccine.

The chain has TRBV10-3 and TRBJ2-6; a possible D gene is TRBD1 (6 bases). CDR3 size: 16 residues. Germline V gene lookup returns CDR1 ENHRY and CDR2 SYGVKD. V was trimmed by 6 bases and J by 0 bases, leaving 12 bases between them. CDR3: CAIREQGPSGANVLTF. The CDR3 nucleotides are TGTGCCATCAGAGAACAGGGACCCTCTGGGGCCAACGTCCTGACTTTC.

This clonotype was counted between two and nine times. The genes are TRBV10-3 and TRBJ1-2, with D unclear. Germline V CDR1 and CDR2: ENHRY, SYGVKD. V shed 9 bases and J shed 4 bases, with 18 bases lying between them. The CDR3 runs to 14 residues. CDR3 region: CAILPVQGFYGYTF. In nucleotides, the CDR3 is TGTGCCATACTCCCCGTCCAAGGCTTCTATGGCTACACCTTC.

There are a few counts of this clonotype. CDR3 DNA sequence: TGCAGCGTGTTAGCGGAGACCGGGGAGCTGTTTTTT. It codes for CSVLAETGELFF. The rearrangement uses TRBV29-1 and TRBJ2-2; D possibly corresponds to TRBD2 (6 bases). V lost 6 bases and J 5 bases, leaving 10 bases between the germline ends. This CDR3 region has 12 residues. Germline V gene data show CDR1 as SQVTM and CDR2 as ANQGSEA.

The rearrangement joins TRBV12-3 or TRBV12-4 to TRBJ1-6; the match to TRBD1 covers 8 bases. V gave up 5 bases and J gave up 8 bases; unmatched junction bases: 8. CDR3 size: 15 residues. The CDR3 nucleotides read TGTGCCAGCAGTGCGGAGACAGGGGAATATTCACCCCTCCACTTT. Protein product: CASSAETGEYSPLHF.

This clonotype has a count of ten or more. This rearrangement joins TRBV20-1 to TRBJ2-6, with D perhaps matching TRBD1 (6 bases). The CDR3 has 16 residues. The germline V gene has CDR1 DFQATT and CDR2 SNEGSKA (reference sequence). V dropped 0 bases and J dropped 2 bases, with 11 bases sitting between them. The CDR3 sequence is CSAREAHRAGANVLTF. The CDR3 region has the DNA TGCAGTGCTAGAGAGGCCCACAGGGCTGGGGCCAACGTCCTGACTTTC.